Shown below are 2 T cell receptor beta chains from a single sample sequenced in a study of T cell responses to AZD1222 COVID-19 vaccine. The table came from immunoSEQ multiplex PCR; TCRdb's copy has only in-frame clones and leaves some out. The sample has approximately 210,000 clones; about 89% are singletons. Sequences were derived from peripheral blood, sampled 28 days after the second AZD1222 dose. The source of these receptors is an adult who received the AZD1222 COVID-19 vaccine.

This clone was seen more than once but under ten times. J is TRBJ1-2 and V is TRBV2, with D perhaps TRBD1 (6 bases). CDR1 and CDR2 (germline): SNHLY, FYNNEI. This CDR3 comprises 13 residues. V dropped 4 bases and J dropped 9 bases, with 15 bases sitting between them. The CDR3 spells CASSGSGAISYTF. In DNA form, the CDR3 reads TGTGCCAGCAGTGGATCAGGGGCTATTAGCTACACCTTC.

The rearrangement joins TRBV29-1 to TRBJ1-1; D gene ambiguous. Trimming pared 4 bases from V and 5 bases from J, leaving 14 bases between. Germline V gives CDR1 SQVTM, CDR2 ANQGSEA. The CDR3 extends over 13 amino acids. CDR3 DNA sequence: TGCAGCGTTGTCGGTAGGGCGAGGACTGAAGCTTTCTTT. This codes for CSVVGRARTEAFF.